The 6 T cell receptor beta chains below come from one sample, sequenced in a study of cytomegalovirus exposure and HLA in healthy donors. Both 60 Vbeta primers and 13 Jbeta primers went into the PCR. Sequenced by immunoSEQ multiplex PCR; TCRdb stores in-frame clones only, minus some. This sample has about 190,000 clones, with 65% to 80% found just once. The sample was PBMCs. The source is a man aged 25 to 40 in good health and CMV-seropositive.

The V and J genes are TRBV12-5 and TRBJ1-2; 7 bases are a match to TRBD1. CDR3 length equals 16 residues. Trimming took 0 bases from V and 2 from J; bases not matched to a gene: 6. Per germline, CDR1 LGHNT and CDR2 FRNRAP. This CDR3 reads CASGLVLGRGNYGYTF. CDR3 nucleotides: TGTGCTAGTGGTTTGGTACTGGGCAGGGGGAACTATGGCTACACCTTC.

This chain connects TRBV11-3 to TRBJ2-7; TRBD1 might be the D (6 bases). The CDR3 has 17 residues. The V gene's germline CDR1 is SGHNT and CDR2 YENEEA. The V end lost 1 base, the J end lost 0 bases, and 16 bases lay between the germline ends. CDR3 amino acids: CASSLGPRQEPSYEQYF. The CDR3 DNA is TGTGCCAGCAGCTTAGGGCCTAGACAGGAACCCTCCTACGAGCAGTACTTC.

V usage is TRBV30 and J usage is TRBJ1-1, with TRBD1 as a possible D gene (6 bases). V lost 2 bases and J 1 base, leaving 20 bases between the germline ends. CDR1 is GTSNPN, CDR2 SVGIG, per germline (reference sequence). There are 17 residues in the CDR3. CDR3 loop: CAWSPLWIQGPNTEAFF. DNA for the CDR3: TGTGCCTGGAGTCCTCTGTGGATTCAGGGGCCGAACACTGAAGCTTTCTTT.

The CDR3 bases are TGCAGCGTTGCCTCGTATGGCTACACCTTC. Encoded protein: CSVASYGYTF. The J gene is TRBJ1-2, the V gene TRBV29-1; D gene uncertain. CDR3 length equals 10 residues. CDR1 SQVTM and CDR2 ANQGSEA come from the germline V gene. The V end lost 4 bases, the J end lost 5 bases, and 5 bases lay between the germline ends.

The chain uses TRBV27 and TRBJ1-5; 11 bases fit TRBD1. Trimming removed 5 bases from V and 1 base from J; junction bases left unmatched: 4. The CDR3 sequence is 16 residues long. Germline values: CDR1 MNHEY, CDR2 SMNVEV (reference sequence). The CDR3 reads CASSPWDRGSNQPQHF. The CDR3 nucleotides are TGTGCCAGCAGTCCTTGGGACAGGGGGAGCAATCAGCCCCAGCATTTT.

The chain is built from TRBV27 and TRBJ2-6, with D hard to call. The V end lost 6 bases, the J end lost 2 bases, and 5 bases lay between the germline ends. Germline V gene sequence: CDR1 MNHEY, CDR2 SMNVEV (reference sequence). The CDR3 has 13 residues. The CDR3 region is CASRPAGANVLTF. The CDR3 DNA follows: TGTGCCAGCAGGCCGGCTGGGGCCAACGTCCTGACTTTC.